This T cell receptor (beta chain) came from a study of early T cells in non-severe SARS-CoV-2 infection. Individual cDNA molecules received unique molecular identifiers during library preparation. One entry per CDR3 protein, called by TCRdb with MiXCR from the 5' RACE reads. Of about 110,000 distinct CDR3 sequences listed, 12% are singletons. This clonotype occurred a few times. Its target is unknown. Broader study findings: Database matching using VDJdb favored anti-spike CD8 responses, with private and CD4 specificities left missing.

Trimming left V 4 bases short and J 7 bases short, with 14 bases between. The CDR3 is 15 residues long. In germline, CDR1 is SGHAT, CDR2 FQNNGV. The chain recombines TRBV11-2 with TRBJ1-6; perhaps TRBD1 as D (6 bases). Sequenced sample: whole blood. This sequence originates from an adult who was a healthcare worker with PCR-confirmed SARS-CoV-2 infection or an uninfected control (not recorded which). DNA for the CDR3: TGTGCCAGCAGCTCCCAGGGGCTGCGGAATTCACCCCTCCACTTT. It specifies CASSSQGLRNSPLHF.